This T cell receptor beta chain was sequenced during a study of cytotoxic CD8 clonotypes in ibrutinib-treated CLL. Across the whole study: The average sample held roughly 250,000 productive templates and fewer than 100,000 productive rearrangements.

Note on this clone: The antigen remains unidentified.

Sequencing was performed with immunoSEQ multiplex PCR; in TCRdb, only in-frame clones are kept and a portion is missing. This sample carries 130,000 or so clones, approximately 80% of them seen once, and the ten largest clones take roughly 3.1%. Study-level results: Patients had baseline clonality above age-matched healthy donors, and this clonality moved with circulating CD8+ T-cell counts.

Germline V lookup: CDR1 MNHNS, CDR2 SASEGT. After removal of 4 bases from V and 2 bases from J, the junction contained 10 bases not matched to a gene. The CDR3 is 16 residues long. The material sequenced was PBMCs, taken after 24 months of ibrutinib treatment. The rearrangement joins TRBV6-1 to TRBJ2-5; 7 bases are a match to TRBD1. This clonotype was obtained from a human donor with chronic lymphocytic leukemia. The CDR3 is CASSGPGQTLQETQYF. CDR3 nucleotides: TGTGCCAGCAGTGGGCCGGGACAGACTTTACAAGAGACCCAGTACTTC.